This is a list of T cell receptor beta chains from one sample in a study of PD-1 blockade in mismatch repair-deficient tumors. Clones were read by immunoSEQ multiplex PCR, and TCRdb kept only the in-frame ones, dropping some. Seen here are over 15,000 clones, less than 90% observed once, and the top ten hold 15% to 20%. The specimen comprised PBMCs, sampled before pembrolizumab treatment. The receptors originated from an adult with mismatch repair-deficient cancer. Both conserved end residues are part of each CDR3. D genes are given only for firm matches. Clone sizes are given selectively: once, few, many, or a class where the clone is expanded.

>TRBD1|.|TRBV29-1|TRBJ1-1
TGCAGCGCGACGGGACAGGGGGGTGAAGCTTTCTTT
CSATGQGGEAFF
>TRBD1|.|TRBV25-1|TRBJ2-2
TGTGCCAGCAGTGAAGGGACAGGGCACACCGGGGAGCTGTTTTTT
CASSEGTGHTGELFF
>.|.|TRBV19|TRBJ1-2
TGTGCCAGTAGTATACCGCTCGGGGCCGGATATGGCTACACCTTC
CASSIPLGAGYGYTF
>TRBD2|once|TRBV5-4|TRBJ2-2
TGTGCCAGCAGCTTTGACACTAGCGGTCGGGAGCTGTTTTTT
CASSFDTSGRELFF
>.|.|TRBV27|TRBJ2-2
TGTGCCAGCGGGTCCGGGACCTTCAACACCGGGGAGCTGTTTTTT
CASGSGTFNTGELFF
>.|.|TRBV5-6|TRBJ2-5
TGTGCCAGCAGCTTGGCCCATGGGTGGGGGACCCAGTACTTC
CASSLAHGWGTQYF
>TRBD2|.|TRBV6-1|TRBJ2-5
TGTGCCAGCAGTGAACTAGCGGGAGGGCCAGAGACCCAGTACTTC
CASSELAGGPETQYF
>TRBD2|.|TRBV29-1|TRBJ2-7
TGCAGCGATCCGACAGCGGGAGGTTACTACGAGCAGTACTTC
CSDPTAGGYYEQYF
>.|.|TRBV27|TRBJ1-4
TGTGCCAGCAGTCCCAGGGTGGGGTATGAAAAACTGTTTTTT
CASSPRVGYEKLFF
>.|.|TRBV7-8|TRBJ2-7
TGTGCCAGCAGCCCCTATCCCGGAGGGCAGACCTACGAGCAGTACTTC
CASSPYPGGQTYEQYF
>.|.|TRBV27|TRBJ2-3
TGTGCCAGCAGCTTAGGAGTCACAGATACGCAGTATTTT
CASSLGVTDTQYF
>TRBD1|.|TRBV6-5|TRBJ1-2
TGTGCCAGCAGGTCGACAGGGAACTATGGCTACACCTTC
CASRSTGNYGYTF
>TRBD1|once|TRBV19|TRBJ2-7
TGTGCCAGTAGTATACCGGGACAGGATACCTACGAGCAGTACTTC
CASSIPGQDTYEQYF
>.|.|TRBV28|TRBJ1-2
TGTGCCAGCAGCTTGGGCCAGGCCTATGGCTACACCTTC
CASSLGQAYGYTF
>.|.|TRBV13|TRBJ2-5
TGTGCCAGCAGCCCGTGGGGAGGGGGTCAAGAGACCCAGTACTTC
CASSPWGGGQETQYF
>.|.|TRBV7-9|TRBJ1-2
TGTGCCAGCAGCTTAGCGATGCACAAAACGGGGTATGGCTACACCTTC
CASSLAMHKTGYGYTF
>.|.|TRBV4-1|TRBJ2-2
TGCGCCAGCAGCCTGTTGACAGAAAACACCGGGGAGCTGTTTTTT
CASSLLTENTGELFF
>.|few|TRBV5-6|TRBJ2-2
TGTGCCAGCAGCTTCGGGAACAGTCGTTACACCGGGGAGCTGTTTTTT
CASSFGNSRYTGELFF
>.|.|TRBV5-1|TRBJ2-5
TGCGCCAGCAGCTCCGTCCGGGGTGGAGAAGAGACCCAGTACTTC
CASSSVRGGEETQYF
>.|.|TRBV7-9|TRBJ1-2
TGTGCCAGCAGCTTAGGAACAGACTATGGCTACACCTTC
CASSLGTDYGYTF
>TRBD1|.|TRBV12-5|TRBJ2-1
TGTGCTAGTGGTCCCTCCGGGACAGAGTATTACAATGAGCAGTTCTTC
CASGPSGTEYYNEQFF
>.|.|TRBV4-3|TRBJ2-7
TGCGCCAGCAGCTCAGGGAGAGGCTACGAGCAGTACTTC
CASSSGRGYEQYF
>.|few|TRBV7-6|TRBJ1-1
TGTGCCAGCAGCTTGTTGACAGCGCCGAACACTGAAGCTTTCTTT
CASSLLTAPNTEAFF
>.|.|TRBV18|TRBJ2-7
TGTGCCAGCTCACCAGAAGCCTACGAGCAGTACTTC
CASSPEAYEQYF
>.|.|TRBV19|TRBJ2-7
TGTGCCAGTAGTAAGCTATCTTTCTACGAGCAGTACTTC
CASSKLSFYEQYF
>.|.|TRBV2|TRBJ2-7
TGTGCCAGCAGAGGGGCAGGGCTGGACGAGCAGTACTTC
CASRGAGLDEQYF
>.|.|TRBV28|TRBJ1-1
TGTGCCAGCAGTCCCCACGGTGTAGGTGGGGACACTGAAGCTTTCTTT
CASSPHGVGGDTEAFF
>TRBD1|.|TRBV30|TRBJ1-5
TGTGCCTTTACCGGGACAGGGACCAATCAGCCCCAGCATTTT
CAFTGTGTNQPQHF
>.|few|TRBV7-9|TRBJ2-7
TGTGCCAGCAGCTTACAACAGGGTTACGAGCAGTACTTC
CASSLQQGYEQYF
>TRBD2|.|TRBV7-9|TRBJ2-7
TGTGCCAGCAGCCCAATGGCCGGGACTAGTACCTACGAGCAGTACTTC
CASSPMAGTSTYEQYF
>.|.|TRBV28|TRBJ2-3
TGTGCCAGCAGTCCCATTAGGTTCACAGATACGCAGTATTTT
CASSPIRFTDTQYF
>TRBD1|.|TRBV6-4|TRBJ2-1
TGTGCCAGCAGTGACTCTCGACAGGGCAATGAGCAGTTCTTC
CASSDSRQGNEQFF
>.|.|TRBV6-6|TRBJ1-2
TGTGCCAGCACAGGCTCAGGCGGGACTTATGGCTACACCTTC
CASTGSGGTYGYTF
>TRBD2|.|TRBV7-2|TRBJ2-7
TGTGCCAGCAGCTTAGGATCAGCGGTAGCGGGCTCCTACGAGCAGTACTTC
CASSLGSAVAGSYEQYF
>.|.|TRBV5-1|TRBJ2-3
TGCGCCAGCAGCTTGGGAGGAGGAGGGGGCGATACGCAGTATTTT
CASSLGGGGGDTQYF
>TRBD1|.|TRBV4-1|TRBJ2-7
TGCGCCAGCAGCGGACAGGGGGCGGAGTACTTC
CASSGQGAEYF
>TRBD2|medium-sized|TRBV6-1|TRBJ2-2
TGTGCCAGCAGTCTAGCGGGAGACACCGGGGAGCTGTTTTTT
CASSLAGDTGELFF
>.|.|TRBV7-9|TRBJ2-7
TGTGCCAGCAGCTTAGGTCACAGGGAGGGCCACGAGCAGTACTTC
CASSLGHREGHEQYF
>.|.|TRBV6-4|TRBJ2-6
TGTGCCAGCAGTGACTCGGGGTCTGGGGCCAACGTCCTGACTTTC
CASSDSGSGANVLTF
>TRBD1|.|TRBV11-2|TRBJ2-7
TGTGCCAGCAGCCTATCGGACAGGGCAAGCTACGAGCAGTACTTC
CASSLSDRASYEQYF
>.|few|TRBV18|TRBJ1-1
TGTGCCAGCTCACCATACATGAACACTGAAGCTTTCTTT
CASSPYMNTEAFF
>.|.|TRBV7-9|TRBJ1-4
TGTGCCATCAGAGGTCCTAGGAGTGAAAAACTGTTTTTT
CAIRGPRSEKLFF